The source of this T cell receptor (beta chain) is a study of graft-versus-host responses after intestinal transplantation. This CDR3 region has 16 residues. Trimming took 2 bases from V and 2 from J, leaving 16 bases between them. CDR1 and CDR2 (germline): MNHEY, SVGAGI. Comment on this clone: Antigen unknown.

Points from the study as a whole: Early HvG declines after transplant were associated with peak circulating GvH clone levels. Recipient marrow showed GvH clones, some seen first in ileum or blood. The presence of high graft-versus-host to host-versus-graft clonal ratios in allografts characterized patients with graft-donor T cell macrochimerism.

Assay used: immunoSEQ multiplex PCR; TCRdb lists only in-frame clones, some missing. The sample includes approximately 75,000 clones, approximately 93% seen only once; the top ten take about 0.56%. V usage is TRBV6-5 and J usage is TRBJ2-7; tentatively, D is TRBD2 (5 bases). This specimen was unstimulated CD8+ T cells sorted from spleen or lymph node cells, taken before intestinal transplant. The clonotype comes from a human donor who received an intestinal transplant. CDR3 DNA: TGTGCCAGCAGTTACAATTTACGGACTTCAACCTACGAGCAGTACTTC. This translates into CASSYNLRTSTYEQYF.